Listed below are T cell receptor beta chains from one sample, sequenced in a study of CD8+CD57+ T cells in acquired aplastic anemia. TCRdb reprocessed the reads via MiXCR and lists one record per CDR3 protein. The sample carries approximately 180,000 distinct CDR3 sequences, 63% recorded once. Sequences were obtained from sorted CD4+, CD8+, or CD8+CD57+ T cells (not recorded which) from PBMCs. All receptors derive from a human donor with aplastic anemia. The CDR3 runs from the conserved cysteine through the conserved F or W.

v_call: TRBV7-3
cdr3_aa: CASSFTSGRAGELFF

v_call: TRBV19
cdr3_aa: CASSIGDDSPLHF

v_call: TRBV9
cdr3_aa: CASSVAGGGGNTIYF

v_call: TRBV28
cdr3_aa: CAGQGAGGLTEAFF

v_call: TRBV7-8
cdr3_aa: CASSLAGVSGNTIYF

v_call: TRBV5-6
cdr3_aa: CASSSRPGDIQYF

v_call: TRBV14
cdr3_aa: CASSQELAASYEQYF

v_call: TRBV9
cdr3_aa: CASSVADGLADEQFF

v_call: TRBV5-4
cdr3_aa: CASSLTGGRYGCTF

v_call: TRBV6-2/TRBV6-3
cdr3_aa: CASSYRDRESEKLFF

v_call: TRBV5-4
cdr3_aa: CASSWTGLQETQYF

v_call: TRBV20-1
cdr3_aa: CCASEQAIHETQYF

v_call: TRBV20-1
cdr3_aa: CSAQLAGDTDTQYF

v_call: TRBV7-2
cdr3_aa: CASSLVRGREQFF

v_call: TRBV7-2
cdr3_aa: CASSLIGSSYNEQFF

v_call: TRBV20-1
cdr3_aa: CSARRGSTEAFF

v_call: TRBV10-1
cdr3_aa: CASRTGRSKGIQYF

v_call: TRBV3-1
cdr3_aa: CASSQETANYGYTF

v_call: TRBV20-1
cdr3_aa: CSVSQEGVGTQYF

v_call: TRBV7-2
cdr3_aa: CASRRDSPEEQYF

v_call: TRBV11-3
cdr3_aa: CASSLGSDRAYEQYF

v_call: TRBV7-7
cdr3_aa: CASSPDRGGETQYF

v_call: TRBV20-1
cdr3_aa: CSASPTGASTDTQYF

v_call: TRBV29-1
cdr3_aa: CSVEGSAVSADTQYF

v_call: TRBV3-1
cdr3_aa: CASSQIEQSYNEQFF

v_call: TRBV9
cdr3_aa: CASSVDILREQYF

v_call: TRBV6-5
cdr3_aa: CASSYGQYNSPLHF

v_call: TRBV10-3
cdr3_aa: CAISDIHTEAFF

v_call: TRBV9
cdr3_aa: CASSSHHYGYTF

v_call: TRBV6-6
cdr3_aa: CASRTGDSIYGYTF

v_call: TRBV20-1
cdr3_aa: CSAEDRGGYEQYF

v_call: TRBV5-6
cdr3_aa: CASSALGLTYSGANVLTF

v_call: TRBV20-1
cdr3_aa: CSATQGIAGGTYEQYF

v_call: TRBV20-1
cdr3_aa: CSARESDRGFEKLFF

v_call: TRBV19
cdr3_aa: CASSNRHYQETQYF

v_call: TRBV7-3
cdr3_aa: CASSQFGAGGQNTGELFF

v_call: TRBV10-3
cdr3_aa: CAISPGQGLKTDGNTIYF

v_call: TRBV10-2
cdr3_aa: CASSDRTGGKTGELFF

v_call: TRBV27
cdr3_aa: CASSSTGTGNEQYF

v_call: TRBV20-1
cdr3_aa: CSARTGTNSPLHF

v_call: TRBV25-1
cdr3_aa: CASSLAARETPSTDTQYF

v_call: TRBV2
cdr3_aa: CASQLAGASEQYF

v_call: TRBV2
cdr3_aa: CASSNTLSGNTIYF

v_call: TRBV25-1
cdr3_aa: CASSPQGAAYNSPLHF